Listed below are T cell receptor beta chains from one sample, sequenced in a study of human T cells and chemical hapten exposure. TCRdb processed the RACE reads anew with MiXCR; each CDR3 protein has one entry. The sample lists under 95,000 distinct CDR3 sequences; around 8.8% were seen once. The sequencing used whole blood, collected in connection with sensitization to the hapten diphenylcyclopropenone (DPC). The receptors here all came from a man aged 40-55 years with alopecia areata. Some clones in this sample may be carry-over from other donors' samples. Each CDR3 is given without its conserved first and last residue.

V gene: TRBV6-5
CDR3 protein: ASKPGRLNEKLF

V gene: TRBV7-8
CDR3 protein: ASSLDQVSNQPQH

V gene: TRBV4-3
CDR3 protein: VSSLIGGYTDTQY

V gene: TRBV7-2
CDR3 protein: ASSPWTGGHQPQH

V gene: TRBV6-5
CDR3 protein: ASRISGNTGELF

V gene: TRBV6-1
CDR3 protein: ASSTDRGRNEQF

V gene: TRBV3-1
CDR3 protein: ASSQDVGTGNTIY

V gene: TRBV5-5
CDR3 protein: ASSADDAGVREQF

V gene: TRBV7-2
CDR3 protein: ASSPRDAGETQY

V gene: TRBV12-3/TRBV12-4
CDR3 protein: ASRGQGNTEAF

V gene: TRBV6-5
CDR3 protein: ASSYRSPGTGSFSYNSPLH

V gene: TRBV10-3
CDR3 protein: AIREGTKDTQY

V gene: TRBV7-2
CDR3 protein: ASSTSTDTQY

V gene: TRBV28
CDR3 protein: ASRIQGQGYT

V gene: TRBV12-3/TRBV12-4
CDR3 protein: ASSTGQGGGYT

V gene: TRBV3-1
CDR3 protein: ASSQLLGGGNIQY

V gene: TRBV20-1
CDR3 protein: SASLLAGYETQY

V gene: TRBV7-2
CDR3 protein: ASSWDSSSGNTIY

V gene: TRBV28
CDR3 protein: ASSFIAGEYNEQF

V gene: TRBV5-4
CDR3 protein: ASRTGSTDTQY

V gene: TRBV6-4
CDR3 protein: ASSDSAGSTDTQY

V gene: TRBV7-2
CDR3 protein: ASSTRTAATPYEQY

V gene: TRBV6-5
CDR3 protein: ASRRLKEAFKEF

V gene: TRBV11-3
CDR3 protein: ASSLGGKTQY

V gene: TRBV6-2/TRBV6-3
CDR3 protein: ASRHLVFRTDTQY

V gene: TRBV11-3
CDR3 protein: ASSLNYNYGYT

V gene: TRBV7-9
CDR3 protein: ASSLKPMNTEAF

V gene: TRBV6-5
CDR3 protein: ASSYSAGENQPQH

V gene: TRBV11-3
CDR3 protein: ASSLAGNTEAF

V gene: TRBV20-1
CDR3 protein: SARSGTDSNEKLF

V gene: TRBV28
CDR3 protein: ASSLTGFGYGYT

V gene: TRBV10-3
CDR3 protein: AISDSASAYEQY

V gene: TRBV7-9
CDR3 protein: ASSPRDRTYEQY

V gene: TRBV3-1
CDR3 protein: ASSPNRGGNTIY

V gene: TRBV7-3
CDR3 protein: ASSLGTSGPDTQY

V gene: TRBV4-1
CDR3 protein: ASSHFQAGAGDQTQH

V gene: TRBV7-2
CDR3 protein: ASSPEQGNTEAF

V gene: TRBV6-1
CDR3 protein: ASSEKYEKLF

V gene: TRBV6-5
CDR3 protein: ASSMEGTDTQY

V gene: TRBV5-5
CDR3 protein: ASRSGQGAADTQY

V gene: TRBV29-1
CDR3 protein: SVEEWEGTYNEQF

V gene: TRBV9
CDR3 protein: ASSGGQPNQPQH